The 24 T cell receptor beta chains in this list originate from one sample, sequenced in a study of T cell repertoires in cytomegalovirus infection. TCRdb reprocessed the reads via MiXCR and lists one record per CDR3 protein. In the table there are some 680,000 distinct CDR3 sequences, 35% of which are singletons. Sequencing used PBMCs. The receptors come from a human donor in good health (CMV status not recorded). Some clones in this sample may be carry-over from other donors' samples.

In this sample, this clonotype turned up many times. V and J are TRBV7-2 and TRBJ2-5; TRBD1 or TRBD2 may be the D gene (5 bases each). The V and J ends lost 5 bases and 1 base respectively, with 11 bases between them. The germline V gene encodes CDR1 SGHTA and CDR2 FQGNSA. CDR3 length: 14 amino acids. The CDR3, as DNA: TGTGCCAGCAGCCCCTACGGGACCCAAGAGACCCAGTACTTC. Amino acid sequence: CASSPYGTQETQYF.

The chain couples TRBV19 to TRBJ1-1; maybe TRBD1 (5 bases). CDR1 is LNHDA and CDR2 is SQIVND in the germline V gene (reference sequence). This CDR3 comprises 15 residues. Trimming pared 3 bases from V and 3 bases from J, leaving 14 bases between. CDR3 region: CASSIGLRGHTEAFF. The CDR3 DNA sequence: TGTGCCAGTAGTATTGGTCTGAGGGGCCACACTGAAGCTTTCTTT.

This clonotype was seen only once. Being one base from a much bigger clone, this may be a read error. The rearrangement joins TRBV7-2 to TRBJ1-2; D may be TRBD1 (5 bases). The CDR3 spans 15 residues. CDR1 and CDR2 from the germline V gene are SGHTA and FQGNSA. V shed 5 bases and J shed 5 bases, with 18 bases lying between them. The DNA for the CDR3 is TGTGCCAGCAGCCCGGGTCAGGGCCCGGAGTATGGCTACACCTTC. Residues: CASSPGQGPEYGYTF.

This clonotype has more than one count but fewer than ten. CDR3 bases: TGTGCCAGCAGTTCTACGAGCCTCAGGGGCCATCAGCCCCAGCATTTT. Protein sequence: CASSSTSLRGHQPQHF. The rearrangement links TRBV27 to TRBJ1-5; the D gene is possibly TRBD1 (6 bases). CDR1 and CDR2 (germline): MNHEY, SMNVEV (reference sequence). V was shortened by 4 bases and J by 5 bases, with 18 bases between the two germline ends. The CDR3 length is 16 residues.

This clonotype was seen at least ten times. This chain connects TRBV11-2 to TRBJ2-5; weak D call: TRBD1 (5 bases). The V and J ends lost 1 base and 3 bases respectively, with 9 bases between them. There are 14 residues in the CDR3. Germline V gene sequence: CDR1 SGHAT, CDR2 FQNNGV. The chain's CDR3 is CASSLGDRKETQYF. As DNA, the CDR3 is TGTGCCAGCAGCTTAGGTGACAGAAAAGAGACCCAGTACTTC.

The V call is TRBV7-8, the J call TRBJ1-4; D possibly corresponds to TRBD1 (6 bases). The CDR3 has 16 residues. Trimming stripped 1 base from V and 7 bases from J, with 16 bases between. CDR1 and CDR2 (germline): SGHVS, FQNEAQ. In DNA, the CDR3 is TGTGCCAGCAGCTTAGGAGGGTGGGGGGCTCGTGAAAAACTGTTTTTT. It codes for CASSLGGWGAREKLFF. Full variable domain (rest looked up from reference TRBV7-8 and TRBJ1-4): GAGVSQSPRYKVAKRGQDVALRCDPISGHVSLFWYQQALGQGPEFLTYFQNEAQLDKSGLPSDRFFAERPEGSVSTLKIQRTQQEDSAVYLCASSLGGWGAREKLFFGSGTQLSVL.

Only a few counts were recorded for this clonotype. CDR3 coding DNA: TGTGCCAGCAGCTTAATGAGCTATGGCTACACCTTC. Translated, it gives CASSLMSYGYTF. This chain joins TRBV7-9 and TRBJ1-2, with unresolved D. This CDR3 is 12 amino acids long. CDR1 and CDR2 from the germline V gene are SEHNR and FQNEAQ (reference sequence). Trimming cost V 2 bases and J 4 bases, with 5 bases left between them.

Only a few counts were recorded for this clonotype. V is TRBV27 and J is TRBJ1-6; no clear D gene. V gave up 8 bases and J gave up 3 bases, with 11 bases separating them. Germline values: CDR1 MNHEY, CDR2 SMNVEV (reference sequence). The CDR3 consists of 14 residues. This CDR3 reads CASANRNYNSPLHF. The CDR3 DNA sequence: TGTGCCAGCGCCAACAGAAACTATAATTCACCCCTCCACTTT.

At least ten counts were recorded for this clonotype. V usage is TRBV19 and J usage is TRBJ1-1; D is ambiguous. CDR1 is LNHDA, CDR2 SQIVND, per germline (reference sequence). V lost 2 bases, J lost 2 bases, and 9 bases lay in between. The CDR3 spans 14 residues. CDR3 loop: CASSITWGNTEAFF. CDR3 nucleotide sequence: TGTGCCAGTAGTATAACATGGGGAAACACTGAAGCTTTCTTT. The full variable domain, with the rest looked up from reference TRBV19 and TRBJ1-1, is DGGITQSPKYLFRKEGQNVTLSCEQNLNHDAMYWYRQDPGQGLRLIYYSQIVNDFQKGDIAEGYSVSREKKESFPLTVTSAQKNPTAFYLCASSITWGNTEAFFGQGTRLTVV.

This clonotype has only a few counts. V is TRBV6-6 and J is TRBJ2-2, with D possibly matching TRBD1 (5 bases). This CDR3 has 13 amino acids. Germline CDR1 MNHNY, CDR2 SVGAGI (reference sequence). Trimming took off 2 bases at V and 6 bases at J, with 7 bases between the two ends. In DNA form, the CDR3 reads TGTGCCAGCAGTTACGGCAGGGCCGGGGAGCTGTTTTTT. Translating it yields CASSYGRAGELFF.

The CDR3 sequence: CASSPGWPTDTQYF. DNA for the CDR3: TGTGCCAGTAGCCCCGGGTGGCCCACAGATACGCAGTATTTT. The chain joins TRBV19 to TRBJ2-3; no clear D. The CDR3 runs 14 residues. V was clipped by 6 bases and J by 2 bases, with 12 bases between them. Germline CDR1 reads LNHDA; CDR2 reads SQIVND (reference sequence).

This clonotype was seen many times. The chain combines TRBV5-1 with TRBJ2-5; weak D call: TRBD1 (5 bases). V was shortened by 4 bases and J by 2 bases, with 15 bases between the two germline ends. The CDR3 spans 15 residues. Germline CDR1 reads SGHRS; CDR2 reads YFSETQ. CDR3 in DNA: TGCGCCAGCAGCACGACGACAGTTCCACAAGAGACCCAGTACTTC. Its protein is CASSTTTVPQETQYF.

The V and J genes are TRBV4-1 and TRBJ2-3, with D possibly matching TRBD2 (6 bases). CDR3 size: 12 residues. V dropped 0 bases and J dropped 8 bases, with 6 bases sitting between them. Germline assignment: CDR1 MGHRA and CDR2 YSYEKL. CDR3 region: CASSQERGTQYF. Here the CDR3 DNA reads TGCGCCAGCAGCCAAGAGCGGGGTACGCAGTATTTT.

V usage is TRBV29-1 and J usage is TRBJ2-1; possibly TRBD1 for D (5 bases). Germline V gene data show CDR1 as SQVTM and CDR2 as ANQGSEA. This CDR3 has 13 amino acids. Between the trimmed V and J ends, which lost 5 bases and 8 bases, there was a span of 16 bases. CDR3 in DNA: TGCAGCGTTATGGGGCCTCAGGACGATGAGCAGTTCTTC. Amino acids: CSVMGPQDDEQFF.

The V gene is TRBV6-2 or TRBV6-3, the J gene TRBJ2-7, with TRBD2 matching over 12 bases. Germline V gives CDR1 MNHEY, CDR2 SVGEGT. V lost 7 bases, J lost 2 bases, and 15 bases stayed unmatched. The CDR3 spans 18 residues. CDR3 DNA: TGTGCCAGCATGCTAAAGACTAGCGGGAGAGTCGTTCCCTACGAGCAGTACTTC. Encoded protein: CASMLKTSGRVVPYEQYF.

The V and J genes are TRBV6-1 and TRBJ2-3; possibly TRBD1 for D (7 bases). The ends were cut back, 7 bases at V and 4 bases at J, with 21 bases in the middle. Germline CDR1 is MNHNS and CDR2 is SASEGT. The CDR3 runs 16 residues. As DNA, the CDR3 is TGTGCCAGCACTTCCTACAGGGGACTCTTCCCAGATACGCAGTATTTT. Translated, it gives CASTSYRGLFPDTQYF.

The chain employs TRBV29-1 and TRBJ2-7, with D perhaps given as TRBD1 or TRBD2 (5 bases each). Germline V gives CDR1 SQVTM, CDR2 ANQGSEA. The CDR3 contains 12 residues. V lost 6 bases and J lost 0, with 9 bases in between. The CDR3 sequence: CSVAGSSYEQYF. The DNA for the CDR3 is TGCAGCGTCGCAGGGAGCTCCTACGAGCAGTACTTC.

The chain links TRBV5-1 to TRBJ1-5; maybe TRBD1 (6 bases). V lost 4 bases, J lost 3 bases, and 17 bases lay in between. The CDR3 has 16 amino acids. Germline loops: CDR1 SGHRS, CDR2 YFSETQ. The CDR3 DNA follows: TGCGCCAGCAGCATGGTAGCGGACAGTTTCAATCAGCCCCAGCATTTT. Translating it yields CASSMVADSFNQPQHF. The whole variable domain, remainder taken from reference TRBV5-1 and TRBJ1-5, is KAGVTQTPRYLIKTRGQQVTLSCSPISGHRSVSWYQQTPGQGLQFLFEYFSETQRNKGNFPGRFSGRQFSNSRSEMNVSTLELGDSALYLCASSMVADSFNQPQHFGDGTRLSIL.

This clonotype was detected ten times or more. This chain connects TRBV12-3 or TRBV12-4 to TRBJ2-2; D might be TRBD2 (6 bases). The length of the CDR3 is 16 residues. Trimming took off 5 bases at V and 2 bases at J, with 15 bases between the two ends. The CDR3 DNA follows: TGTGCCAGCAGTCCCCGGGGTAGCGGTAACACCGGGGAGCTGTTTTTT. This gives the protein CASSPRGSGNTGELFF.

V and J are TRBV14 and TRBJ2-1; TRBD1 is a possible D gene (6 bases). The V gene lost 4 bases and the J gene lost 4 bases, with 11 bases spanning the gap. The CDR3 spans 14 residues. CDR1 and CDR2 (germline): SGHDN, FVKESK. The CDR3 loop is CASSRGHPYNEQFF. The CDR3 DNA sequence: TGTGCCAGCAGCCGGGGGCATCCGTACAATGAGCAGTTCTTC.

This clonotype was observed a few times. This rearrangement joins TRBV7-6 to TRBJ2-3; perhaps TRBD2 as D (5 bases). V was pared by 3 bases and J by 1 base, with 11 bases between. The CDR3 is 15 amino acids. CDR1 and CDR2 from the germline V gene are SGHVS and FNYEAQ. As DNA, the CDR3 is TGTGCCAGCAGCTTGTTGGGAGTGGGCACAGATACGCAGTATTTT. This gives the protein CASSLLGVGTDTQYF.

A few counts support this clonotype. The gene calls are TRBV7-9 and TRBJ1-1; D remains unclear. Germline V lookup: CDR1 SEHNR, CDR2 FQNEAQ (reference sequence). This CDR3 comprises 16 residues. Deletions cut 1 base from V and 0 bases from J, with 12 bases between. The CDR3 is CASSLGARQVNTEAFF. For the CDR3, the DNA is TGTGCCAGCAGCTTAGGGGCGCGTCAGGTGAACACTGAAGCTTTCTTT.

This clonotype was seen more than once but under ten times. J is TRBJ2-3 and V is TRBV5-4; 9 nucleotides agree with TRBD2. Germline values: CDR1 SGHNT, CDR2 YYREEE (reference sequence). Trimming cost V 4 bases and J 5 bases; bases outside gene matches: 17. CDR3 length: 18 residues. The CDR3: CASSLPGLAALPEDTQYF. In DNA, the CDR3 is TGTGCCAGCAGCCTACCGGGACTAGCAGCCCTTCCCGAAGATACGCAGTATTTT.

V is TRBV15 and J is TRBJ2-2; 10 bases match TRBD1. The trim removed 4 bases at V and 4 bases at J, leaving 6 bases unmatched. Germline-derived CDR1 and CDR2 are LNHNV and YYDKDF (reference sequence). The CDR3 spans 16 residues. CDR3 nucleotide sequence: TGTGCCACCAGCACCTCCGGGACAGGGGTCACCGGGGAGCTGTTTTTT. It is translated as CATSTSGTGVTGELFF.